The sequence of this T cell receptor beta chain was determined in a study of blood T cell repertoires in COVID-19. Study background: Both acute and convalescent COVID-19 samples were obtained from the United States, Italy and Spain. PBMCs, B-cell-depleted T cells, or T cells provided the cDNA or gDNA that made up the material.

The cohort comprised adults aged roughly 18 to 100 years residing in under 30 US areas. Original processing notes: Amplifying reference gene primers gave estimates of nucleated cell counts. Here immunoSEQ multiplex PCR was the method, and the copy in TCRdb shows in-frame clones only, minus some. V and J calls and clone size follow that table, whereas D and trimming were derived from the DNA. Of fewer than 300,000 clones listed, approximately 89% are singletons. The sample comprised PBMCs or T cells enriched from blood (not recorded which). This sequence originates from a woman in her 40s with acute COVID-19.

The CDR3 protein is CATSDTGTGTGEQFF. The CDR3 coding sequence is TGTGCCACCAGTGATACCGGGACAGGGACAGGTGAGCAGTTCTTC. The V and J genes are TRBV24-1 and TRBJ2-1, with 9 bases fitting TRBD1. The germline CDR1 and CDR2 sequences are KGHDR and SFDVKD. J gave up 9 bases and V 3 bases, and 8 bases lay outside the gene matches. The CDR3 loop spans 15 amino acids.